This T cell receptor (beta chain) is from a study of blood T cell repertoires in COVID-19. About the study: Material from acute and convalescent COVID-19 was sourced from the United States, Italy and Spain. Sources were T cells, B-cell-depleted T cells, or PBMCs; the material itself was cDNA or gDNA.

In the authors' methods: Estimation of nucleated cell counts relied on the amplification of reference gene primers. Assay used: immunoSEQ multiplex PCR; TCRdb lists only in-frame clones, some missing. From that table come the V and J calls and clone size; the DNA was used to work out D and trimming. The sample yields about 160,000 clones, around 74% seen once. This CDR3 region has 12 residues. V gave up 6 bases and J gave up 7 bases, with 10 bases separating them. This sequence originates from a man between 65 and 85 years old with acute or convalescent COVID-19. The rearrangement joins TRBV12-3 or TRBV12-4 to TRBJ1-5; D gene uncertain. Sequencing was performed on peripheral blood. The DNA for the CDR3 is TGTGCCAGCAGCTTACCAGGACAGCCCCAGCATTTT. It encodes CASSLPGQPQHF.